These 25 T cell receptor beta chains originate from one sample sequenced in a study of T cells in Graves' hyperthyroidism and ophthalmopathy. The TCR beta CDR3 regions underwent amplification using RNA transcripts as the source. HTBI primers drove first-round RT-PCR of the TCR CDR3. Each CDR3 protein is one row after TCRdb ran MiXCR on the multiplex PCR reads. The data contain hundreds of thousands of distinct CDR3 sequences, 35% to 45% of them singletons. Sequencing was carried out using blood. These receptors were collected from a man aged 18 to 35 with Graves' hyperthyroidism.

The rearrangement uses TRBV15 and TRBJ1-1, with TRBD1 as a possible D gene (6 bases). With 2 bases removed from V and 5 bases from J, the gap between germline ends came to 15 bases. The germline gives CDR1 LNHNV, CDR2 YYDKDF (reference sequence). The CDR3 has 15 residues. Here the CDR3 DNA reads TGTGCCACCAGCAGACCTGTCAGGGGAGGGACTGAAGCTTTCTTT. It encodes CATSRPVRGGTEAFF.

This clonotype has more than one count but fewer than ten. The rearrangement joins TRBV20-1 to TRBJ2-6; TRBD1 or TRBD2 may be the D gene (5 bases each). The V gene's germline CDR1 is DFQATT and CDR2 SNEGSKA (reference sequence). CDR3 length equals 16 residues. The V gene lost 5 bases and the J gene lost 0 bases, with 14 bases spanning the gap. CDR3 loop: CSAVRGQSSGANVLTF. CDR3 coding DNA: TGCAGTGCTGTCCGGGGCCAGAGCTCTGGGGCCAACGTCCTGACTTTC.

A remark on this clonotype: Its ends do not fully match the called genes, so a read error is possible. The V gene is TRBV7-3, the J gene TRBJ2-7; no clear D gene. The CDR3 covers 14 residues. CDR1 is SGHTA and CDR2 is FQGTGA in the germline V gene. The CDR3 DNA sequence: TGCGCCAGCAGCCAAGATCGATACGTTGACGAGCAGTACTTC. It specifies CASSQDRYVDEQYF. The full variable domain, rest sourced from reference TRBV7-3 and TRBJ2-7, is GAGVSQTPSNKVTEKGKYVELRCDPISGHTALYWYRQSLGQGPEFLIYFQGTGAADDSGLPNDRFFAVRPEGSVSTLKIQRTERGDSAVYLCASSQDRYVDEQYFGPGTRLTVT.

The J gene is TRBJ1-2, the V gene TRBV7-2; D remains unclear. Per the germline V gene, CDR1 is SGHTA and CDR2 is FQGNSA. Trimming took off 5 bases at V and 0 bases at J, with 16 bases between the two ends. This CDR3 comprises 16 residues. In DNA form, the CDR3 reads TGTGCCAGCAGCCCCTTAGCGGGCACACCTAACTATGGCTACACCTTC. It yields the protein CASSPLAGTPNYGYTF.

The chain joins TRBV10-3 to TRBJ2-7; 8 bases are a match to TRBD1. The CDR3 length is 14 residues. Per the germline V gene, CDR1 is ENHRY and CDR2 is SYGVKD. The V segment lost 10 bases and the J segment 0 bases; nucleotides outside the gene matches: 8. CDR3 residues: CATLTGALSYEQYF. DNA of the CDR3: TGTGCCACCCTGACAGGGGCACTCTCCTACGAGCAGTACTTC.

The rearrangement joins TRBV10-3 to TRBJ1-5, with no clear D. The CDR3 runs to 14 residues. Germline V gene sequence: CDR1 ENHRY, CDR2 SYGVKD. V was shortened by 11 bases and J by 1 base, with 15 bases between the two germline ends. The CDR3, as DNA: TGTGCCGCCGGACTAGCGGGAAGCAATCAGCCCCAGCATTTT. Its translation: CAAGLAGSNQPQHF.

The rearrangement links TRBV10-1 to TRBJ2-7; TRBD1 agrees at 8 bases. Per the germline V gene, CDR1 is WNHNN and CDR2 is SYGVQD (reference sequence). With 5 bases clipped from V and 6 bases from J, the junction kept 9 bases outside the gene matches. The CDR3 spans 14 residues. DNA of the CDR3: TGCGCCAGCAGTCCCCCGGACAGGGTCGGCGAGCAGTACTTC. As protein: CASSPPDRVGEQYF.

The J gene is TRBJ1-6, the V gene TRBV6-1; possibly TRBD1 for D (5 bases). Looked up from germline, CDR1 is MNHNS and CDR2 is SASEGT. The V end was cut by 4 bases, the J end by 8 bases, with 15 bases between. The CDR3 sequence is 15 residues long. The chain's CDR3 is CASSASPQGDSPLHF. DNA for the CDR3: TGTGCCAGCAGTGCTAGTCCGCAGGGTGATTCACCCCTCCACTTT.

The rearrangement links TRBV7-1 to TRBJ2-1; unclear D gene. TRBV7-1 is marked as an open reading frame, function uncertain. The CDR3 sequence is 12 residues long. V was shortened by 3 bases and J by 6 bases, with 6 bases between the two germline ends. The CDR3 loop is CASSSYSNEQFF. In DNA, the CDR3 is TGTGCCAGCAGCTCCTACAGCAATGAGCAGTTCTTC.

V usage is TRBV10-3 and J usage is TRBJ1-5; 9 bases align to TRBD1. The CDR3 length is 13 residues. Trimming removed 10 bases from V and 4 bases from J; junction bases left unmatched: 5. Germline CDR1 is ENHRY and CDR2 is SYGVKD. The CDR3 here is CATETGGNQPQHF. The CDR3, as DNA: TGTGCCACCGAGACAGGGGGTAATCAGCCCCAGCATTTT.

In its sample, this clonotype was seen a few times. The chain is built from TRBV7-6 and TRBJ1-1; D gene uncertain. The CDR3 covers 15 residues. V shed 5 bases and J shed 4 bases, with 17 bases lying between them. Per the germline V gene, CDR1 is SGHVS and CDR2 is FNYEAQ. CDR3 region: CASSPPEGTSTEAFF. CDR3 bases: TGTGCCAGCAGCCCTCCGGAGGGAACCAGCACTGAAGCTTTCTTT. Combining the CDR3 with reference TRBV7-6 and TRBJ1-1 gives the whole variable domain GAGVSQSPRYKVTKRGQDVALRCDPISGHVSLYWYRQALGQGPEFLTYFNYEAQQDKSGLPNDRFSAERPEGSISTLTIQRTEQRDSAMYRCASSPPEGTSTEAFFGQGTRLTVV.

This clonotype was seen a handful of times. The genes are TRBV12-3 or TRBV12-4 and TRBJ1-1, with D unresolved. This CDR3 has 12 residues. Deletions cut 6 bases from V and 3 bases from J, with 8 bases between. CDR3 DNA sequence: TGTGCCAGCAGGGATGGGGACACTGAAGCTTTCTTT. Its protein product is CASRDGDTEAFF.

V is TRBV2 and J is TRBJ2-3, with D perhaps matching TRBD1 (6 bases). CDR1 and CDR2 from the germline V gene are SNHLY and FYNNEI. V lost 8 bases to trimming and J lost 4 bases, with 16 bases between them. CDR3 length: 14 amino acids. CDR3 in amino acids: CASSRRQEADTQYF. The CDR3 nucleotides read TGTGCCAGCTCTCGGAGACAGGAAGCAGATACGCAGTATTTT.

This clonotype was counted many times. This chain links TRBV29-1 with TRBJ1-5; 8 nucleotides match TRBD1. This CDR3 comprises 16 residues. V gave up 8 bases and J gave up 0 bases; unmatched junction bases: 12. Germline V gene sequence: CDR1 SQVTM, CDR2 ANQGSEA. The CDR3 reads CSPTGGSTYSNQPQHF. The CDR3 DNA reads as TGCAGCCCTACAGGGGGGAGTACTTATAGCAATCAGCCCCAGCATTTT.

On this clonotype: A junction boundary mismatches the germline segment, possibly from a read error. This chain links TRBV5-5 with TRBJ2-5; D possibly uses TRBD1 or TRBD2 (5 bases each). CDR1 is SGHKS, CDR2 YYEKEE, per germline (reference sequence). The CDR3 sequence is 17 residues long. The CDR3 DNA sequence: TGCGCCAGCAGAGGGGTCCTGCGGTCGAACACCGGGGAGACCCAGTACTTC. It specifies CASRGVLRSNTGETQYF.

This clonotype was seen at least ten times. The chain joins TRBV12-3 or TRBV12-4 to TRBJ1-1, with no clear D. V was clipped by 4 bases and J by 1 base, with 19 bases between them. This CDR3 has 17 amino acids. CDR3 region: CASSSTQASEGNTEAFF. Written as DNA, the CDR3 is TGTGCCAGCAGTTCCACGCAGGCATCGGAGGGGAACACTGAAGCTTTCTTT.

The rearrangement uses TRBV10-3 and TRBJ1-5, with D perhaps TRBD1 (5 bases). Germline loops: CDR1 ENHRY, CDR2 SYGVKD. Trimming removed 3 bases from V and 7 bases from J, with 22 bases in between. This CDR3 has 17 amino acids. This CDR3 is CAISEGTSGAYEQPQHF. DNA for the CDR3: TGTGCCATCAGTGAAGGGACTAGCGGGGCCTACGAGCAGCCCCAGCATTTT.

As regards this clonotype: Possible read error: a much larger clone is one base away. V and J are TRBV19 and TRBJ1-4; TRBD1 agrees at 7 bases. The CDR3 length is 15 residues. Per germline, CDR1 LNHDA and CDR2 SQIVND (reference sequence). The CDR3 nucleotides are TGTACCAGTAGTCCCGGCGACAGGGATGATGAAAAACTGTTTTTT. It specifies CTSSPGDRDDEKLFF.

The J gene is TRBJ1-4, the V gene TRBV30; no definite D call. The CDR3 extends over 14 amino acids. The ends were cut back, 1 base at V and 12 bases at J, with 18 bases in the middle. Germline V gives CDR1 GTSNPN, CDR2 SVGIG (reference sequence). The CDR3 DNA sequence: TGTGCCTGGAGTGAGGGTCGGACGGTTGGGCAACTGTTTTTT. Amino acids: CAWSEGRTVGQLFF.

This clonotype has a count of ten or more. The V gene is TRBV29-1, the J gene TRBJ1-2; weak D call: TRBD1 (5 bases). Looked up from germline, CDR1 is SQVTM and CDR2 is ANQGSEA. The CDR3 extends over 15 amino acids. V was clipped by 2 bases and J by 0 bases, with 13 bases between them. DNA of the CDR3: TGCAGCGTTGAATTGGCAGGGCCAGCTAACTATGGCTACACCTTC. This gives the protein CSVELAGPANYGYTF.

This chain joins TRBV5-1 and TRBJ2-5, with D possibly TRBD1 on 6 matching bases. This CDR3 spans 15 amino acids. V lost 6 bases and J lost 3, with 18 bases in between. CDR1 SGHRS and CDR2 YFSETQ come from the germline V gene. CDR3 coding DNA: TGCGCCAGCACCCCGACGGGACAAGGAGAAGAGACCCAGTACTTC. Translated: CASTPTGQGEETQYF.

The chain recombines TRBV6-2 or TRBV6-3 with TRBJ2-2; 8 bases align to TRBD2. Losses at the gene ends were 4 bases for V and 4 bases for J; bases not matched to a gene: 11. CDR1 and CDR2 (germline): MNHEY, SVGEGT. The CDR3 has 17 residues. CDR3 protein: CASSSGLAGPSTGELFF. The DNA for the CDR3 is TGTGCCAGCAGTTCTGGGCTAGCGGGTCCTTCCACCGGGGAGCTGTTTTTT.

This clonotype was seen only once. A much larger clone lies one base from this, so it may be a read error. This rearrangement joins TRBV10-3 to TRBJ2-7; 10 bases match TRBD2. Germline V CDR1 and CDR2: ENHRY, SYGVKD. The CDR3 is 13 amino acids. Trimming removed 8 bases from V and 3 bases from J; junction bases left unmatched: 4. This chain's CDR3 is CAIPPSGSYEQYF. CDR3 coding DNA: TGTGCCATCCCCCCTAGCGGGAGCTACGAGCAGTACTTC.

Details on this clonotype: An end of the junction does not agree with germline; a read error may underlie this. CDR3 protein: CASSQDLGLGYEQHF. DNA of the CDR3: TGTGCCAGCAGCCAAGATCTCGGACTGGGCTACGAGCAGCACTTC. The genes are TRBV14 and TRBJ2-7, with D possibly matching TRBD2 (5 bases). This CDR3 is 15 amino acids long. Per the germline V gene, CDR1 is SGHDN and CDR2 is FVKESK. The variable domain in full, with the rest retrieved from reference TRBV14 and TRBJ2-7, is EAGVTQFPSHSVIEKGQTVTLRCDPISGHDNLYWYRRVMGKEIKFLLHFVKESKQDESGMPNNRFLAERTGGTYSTLKVQPAELEDSGVYFCASSQDLGLGYEQHFGPGTRLTVT.

This clonotype was picked up many times. The gene calls are TRBV20-1 and TRBJ1-1; 8 bases match TRBD1. V lost 7 bases to trimming and J lost 7 bases; unmatched junction nucleotides: 8. This CDR3 spans 12 amino acids. Germline-derived CDR1 and CDR2 are DFQATT and SNEGSKA (reference sequence). The CDR3, as DNA: TGCAGTGACGACAGGGGATCGGGTGAAGCTTTCTTT. Its translation is CSDDRGSGEAFF.